The rows below give T cell receptor beta chains drawn from one sample of a study of OX40 agonist ivuxolimab in advanced cancers. Generated by immunoSEQ multiplex PCR, the TCRdb table keeps only in-frame clones and is missing some. This repertoire shows 40,000 to 45,000 clones, around 87% found once; its top ten account for about 4.3%. Source: CD4+ or CD8+ T cells sorted from blood, taken in a trial of the OX40 agonist ivuxolimab. Receptors were obtained from an adult with an advanced solid tumor such as melanoma, head and neck, liver or kidney cancer. Each CDR3 is given with its conserved first and last residue. D genes are given only for firm matches. Expanded clones get a size class; other rows say once, few or many, or leave the size out.

TRBJ2-1 | . | TRBV11-2 | . | TGTGCCAGCAGCCCCGTGGGGAGCTCCTACAATGAGCAGTTCTTC | CASSPVGSSYNEQFF
TRBJ1-1 | . | TRBV29-1 | . | TGCAGCGTGGGGGGGCAGGGGAGCACTGAAGCTTTCTTT | CSVGGQGSTEAFF
TRBJ1-2 | . | TRBV20-1 | TRBD1 | TGCAGTGCTTGGGACAGACTAGGCTACACCTTC | CSAWDRLGYTF
TRBJ2-3 | . | TRBV1 | . | TGCACCAGCAGCCGAAGAAGCACAGATACGCAGTATTTT | CTSSRRSTDTQYF
TRBJ1-3 | . | TRBV9 | TRBD1 | TGTGCCAGCAGCGCGCTGGACAGGGGGCAAAGCTCTGGAAACACCATATATTTT | CASSALDRGQSSGNTIYF
TRBJ1-2 | few | TRBV19 | . | TGTGCCAGTAGTACCCAGCCCGGGACTTGGGGAAGTGGCTACACCTTC | CASSTQPGTWGSGYTF
TRBJ2-2 | . | TRBV4-2 | . | TGTGCCAGCAGCCAAGATGGTAACACCGGGGAGCTGTTTTTT | CASSQDGNTGELFF
TRBJ2-1 | . | TRBV20-1 | . | TGCAGTGCTAGCCTGGCAGTGGAGCAGTTCTTC | CSASLAVEQFF
TRBJ2-5 | . | TRBV25-1 | . | TGTGCCAGCAGTTTGGGGGGTATGGAGACCCAGTACTTC | CASSLGGMETQYF
TRBJ1-4 | . | TRBV19 | TRBD1 | TGTGCCAGTAGTATCCAGGGGGGTGAAAAACTGTTTTTT | CASSIQGGEKLFF
TRBJ1-2 | . | TRBV6-1 | TRBD1 | TGTGCCAGCAGTGCTGAACAGGGGGTACGGGGCTACACCTTC | CASSAEQGVRGYTF
TRBJ1-1 | . | TRBV6-1 | . | TGTGCCAGCAGGGACCGGGGTACCCTTGAAGCTTTCTTT | CASRDRGTLEAFF
TRBJ2-2 | . | TRBV9 | TRBD1 | TGTGCCAGCAGCGTAAGAGGACAGGGGGCGGGGAGGACCGGGGAGCTGTTTTTT | CASSVRGQGAGRTGELFF
TRBJ1-1 | . | TRBV7-2 | . | TGTGCCAGCAGCTTAGTCGCGCAGGGAGGCACTGAAGCTTTCTTT | CASSLVAQGGTEAFF
TRBJ1-4 | . | TRBV5-4 | TRBD1 | TGTGCCAGCAGCTACGGACAGGCGGGTGAAAAACTGTTTTTT | CASSYGQAGEKLFF
TRBJ2-7 | . | TRBV11-2 | . | TGTGCCAGCAGCTCACCCCAAATAACAGGTTACGAGCAGTACTTC | CASSSPQITGYEQYF
TRBJ2-3 | . | TRBV14 | . | TGTGCCAGCAGCCAACAAGAGGGAGATACGCAGTATTTT | CASSQQEGDTQYF
TRBJ1-1 | . | TRBV2 | TRBD1 | TGTGCCAGCAGCATGGCAGGGGGCTCAACTGAAGCTTTCTTT | CASSMAGGSTEAFF